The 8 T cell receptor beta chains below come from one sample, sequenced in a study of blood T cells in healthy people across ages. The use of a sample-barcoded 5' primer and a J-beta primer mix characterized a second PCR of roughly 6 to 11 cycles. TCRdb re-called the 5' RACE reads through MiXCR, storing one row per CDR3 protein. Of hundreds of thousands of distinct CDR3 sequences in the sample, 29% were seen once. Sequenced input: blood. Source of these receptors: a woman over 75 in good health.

The chain's CDR3 is CASSHQDGRQYF. The CDR3 DNA sequence: TGCGCCAGCAGCCATCAAGACGGGCGGCAGTATTTT. The J gene is TRBJ2-3, the V gene TRBV4-1, with no clear D. The V gene's germline CDR1 is MGHRA and CDR2 YSYEKL. The CDR3 covers 12 residues. Trimming stripped 3 bases from V and 11 bases from J, with 12 bases between.

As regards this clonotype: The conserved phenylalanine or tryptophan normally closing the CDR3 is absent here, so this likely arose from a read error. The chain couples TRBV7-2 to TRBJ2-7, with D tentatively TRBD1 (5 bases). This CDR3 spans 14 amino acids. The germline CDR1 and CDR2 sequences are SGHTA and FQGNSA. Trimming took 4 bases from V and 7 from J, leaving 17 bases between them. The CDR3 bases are TGTGCCAGCAGCTCAGATCGGGCAGGGTGGGAGCAGTACTAC. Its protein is CASSSDRAGWEQYY.

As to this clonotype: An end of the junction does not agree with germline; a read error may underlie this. The CDR3 protein is CASSRGTSGLQGTQYF. The CDR3 DNA reads as TGTGCCAGCAGCCGGGGGACTAGCGGGTTACAAGGGACCCAGTACTTC. This chain links TRBV5-4 with TRBJ2-5; 12 bases are shared with TRBD2. The CDR3 is made up of 16 amino acids. Germline-derived CDR1 and CDR2 are SGHNT and YYREEE (reference sequence).

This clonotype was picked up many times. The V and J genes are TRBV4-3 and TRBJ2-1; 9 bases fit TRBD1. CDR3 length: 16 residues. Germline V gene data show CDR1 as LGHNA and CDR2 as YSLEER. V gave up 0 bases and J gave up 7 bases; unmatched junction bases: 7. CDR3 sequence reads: CASSQDMRQGGNEQFF. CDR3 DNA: TGCGCCAGCAGCCAAGATATGAGACAGGGGGGGAATGAGCAGTTCTTC.

The DNA for the CDR3 is TGTGCCAGCTTGCCAGAGATGAACACTGAAGCTTTCTTT. It translates to CASLPEMNTEAFF. The chain is built from TRBV7-9 and TRBJ1-1, with D hard to call. The CDR3 covers 13 residues. With 8 bases removed from V and 0 bases from J, the gap between germline ends came to 10 bases. Germline-derived CDR1 and CDR2 are SEHNR and FQNEAQ (reference sequence).

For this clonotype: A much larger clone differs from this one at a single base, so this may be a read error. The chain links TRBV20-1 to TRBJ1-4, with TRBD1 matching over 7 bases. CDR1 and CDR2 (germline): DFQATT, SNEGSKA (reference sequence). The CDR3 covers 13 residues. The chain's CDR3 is CSAGDSYNEKRFF. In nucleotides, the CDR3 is TGCAGTGCGGGGGACAGCTATAATGAAAAACGGTTTTTT.

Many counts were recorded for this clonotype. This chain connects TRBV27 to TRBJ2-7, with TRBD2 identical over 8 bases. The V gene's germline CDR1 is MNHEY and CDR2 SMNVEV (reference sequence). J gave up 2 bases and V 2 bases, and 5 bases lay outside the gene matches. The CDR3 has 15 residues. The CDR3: CASSLGGGRTYEQYF. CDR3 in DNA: TGTGCCAGCAGTTTAGGCGGGGGGCGGACCTACGAGCAGTACTTC.

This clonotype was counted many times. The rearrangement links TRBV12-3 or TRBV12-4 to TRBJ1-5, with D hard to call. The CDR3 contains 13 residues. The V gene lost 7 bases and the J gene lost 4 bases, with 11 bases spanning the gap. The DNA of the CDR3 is TGTGCCAGCACCCAGGAGGTGAATCAGCCCCAGCATTTT. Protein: CASTQEVNQPQHF.